This entry describes one TCR beta chain. Its target is not known. Trimming took 6 bases from V and 6 from J, leaving 13 bases between them. This CDR3 is 13 amino acids long. The germline V gene encodes CDR1 SGHRS and CDR2 YFSETQ. RNA transcripts provided the template for amplifying TCR beta CDR3 regions. The first round was an RT-PCR with HTBI primers, and the second round was a multiplex PCR. In TCRdb, the multiplex PCR reads were re-called with MiXCR into one record per CDR3 protein. The sample yields some 370,000 distinct CDR3 sequences, approximately 17% seen once. This record belongs to a study of Graves' ophthalmopathy and Graves' hyperthyroidism. Stable hyperthyroidism was defined by absence of ophthalmopathy within 18 months of follow-up. Orbital computed tomography, together with clinical symptoms, serum thyroxine, TRAb and thyroid ultrasound, was used for diagnosis. Study outcomes and limitations: Stable hyperthyroidism and ophthalmopathy were told apart by a 13-signature model, which achieved about 88% sensitivity and roughly 80% specificity.

The sequenced sample consisted of peripheral blood. This TCR was sampled from an adult woman with stable Graves' hyperthyroidism. The chain combines TRBV5-1 with TRBJ2-1, with unresolved D. The CDR3 here is CASTPDGSNEQFF. DNA for the CDR3: TGCGCCAGCACCCCGGACGGATCCAATGAGCAGTTCTTC.